This record covers a single T cell receptor (beta chain). Its target is unknown. This entry is derived from a study of T cells after posttransplantation cyclophosphamide. Findings and limits, study-wide: Recipient CMV seropositivity and CMV reactivation strongly tracked TRB clonality. Donor CD8+ memory clones often dominated recipient blood repertoires at later times. Blood and skin or GI T cell repertoires showed limited TRB overlap.

The repertoire was sequenced with immunoSEQ multiplex PCR; TCRdb's copy has only in-frame clones and lacks some. Found here are over 9,000 clones, roughly 80% of them singletons; the top ten hold 5.4%. Cyclophosphamide on days +3 and +4 followed busulfan-fludarabine conditioning and a marrow graft. Trimming stripped 5 bases from V and 0 bases from J, with 8 bases between. Germline lookup yields CDR1 MNHEY and CDR2 SMNVEV (reference sequence). This CDR3 is 15 amino acids long. The clonotype was recovered from a female patient aged 50-59 years who received an allogeneic stem cell transplant from a related donor, was CMV-positive, and had no GVHD. Some T cells may be supplied by the graft donor. Sequences were derived from PBMCs, sampled after allogeneic stem cell transplant with posttransplant cyclophosphamide. The chain recombines TRBV27 with TRBJ1-6; D is uncertain. CDR3: CASSVTSSYNSPLHF. The CDR3 DNA reads as TGTGCCAGCAGTGTAACGAGCTCCTATAATTCACCCCTCCACTTT.